The rows below give T cell receptor beta chains drawn from one sample of a study of cytomegalovirus exposure and HLA in healthy donors. Sequencing was performed with immunoSEQ multiplex PCR; in TCRdb, only in-frame clones are kept and a portion is missing. Found here are 150,000 to 200,000 clones, roughly 74% of them singletons; the top ten hold 4.5% to 7.5%. The specimen sequenced was PBMCs. The source is a woman in her 30s in good health and CMV-seropositive. Each CDR3 is given with its conserved first and last residue. A D gene is named only where the DNA matches it firmly. Size is omitted from some rows. Given values are once, few, many or a class for expanded clones.

cdr3_nt: TGTGCCAGCAGTTTATTTATAAGCGGGAGACTGAGCTCCTACGAGCAGTACTTC; cdr3_aa: CASSLFISGRLSSYEQYF; v_call: TRBV27; j_call: TRBJ2-7; d_call: TRBD2; clone_size: .
cdr3_nt: TGCGCCAGCAGCCTTGGGGGTTCTGGAGGGGAGCAGTACTTC; cdr3_aa: CASSLGGSGGEQYF; v_call: TRBV5-1; j_call: TRBJ2-7; d_call: .; clone_size: .
cdr3_nt: TGCGCCAGCAGCTCCATCTCCGGGAAAAGCTCCTACGAGCAGTACTTC; cdr3_aa: CASSSISGKSSYEQYF; v_call: TRBV5-1; j_call: TRBJ2-7; d_call: .; clone_size: .
cdr3_nt: TGTGCCACCAGCAGAACAGGGGGCCTTCAGCCCCAGCATTTT; cdr3_aa: CATSRTGGLQPQHF; v_call: TRBV15; j_call: TRBJ1-5; d_call: TRBD1; clone_size: .
cdr3_nt: TGTGCCAGCAGCTTTGTCCGGAACACTGAAGCTTTCTTT; cdr3_aa: CASSFVRNTEAFF; v_call: TRBV7-6; j_call: TRBJ1-1; d_call: .; clone_size: .
cdr3_nt: TGCGCCAGCAGCCAAGAAGGCGGGAGCTCCTACGAGCAGTACTTC; cdr3_aa: CASSQEGGSSYEQYF; v_call: TRBV4-3; j_call: TRBJ2-7; d_call: TRBD2; clone_size: .
cdr3_nt: TGTGCCAGCAGCTTAGAACTAGCCAGAGAGCAGTTCTTC; cdr3_aa: CASSLELAREQFF; v_call: TRBV7-2; j_call: TRBJ2-1; d_call: .; clone_size: .
cdr3_nt: TGTGCCAGCAGCGCAGGGGGCTGGAATCAGCCCCAGCATTTT; cdr3_aa: CASSAGGWNQPQHF; v_call: TRBV2; j_call: TRBJ1-5; d_call: TRBD1; clone_size: few
cdr3_nt: TGTGCCAGCAGTACGGACAGGGCCCGTTTTAGGGCGGATGAGCAGTTCTTC; cdr3_aa: CASSTDRARFRADEQFF; v_call: TRBV27; j_call: TRBJ2-1; d_call: TRBD1; clone_size: .
cdr3_nt: TGTGCCAGCAGCCCTCTAGCGGGGATGGGAGATACGCAGTATTTT; cdr3_aa: CASSPLAGMGDTQYF; v_call: TRBV7-6; j_call: TRBJ2-3; d_call: TRBD2; clone_size: few
cdr3_nt: TGTGCCAGCAGCTTAGGGACAAGGTTTTGGGTGAACACTGAAGCTTTCTTT; cdr3_aa: CASSLGTRFWVNTEAFF; v_call: TRBV7-8; j_call: TRBJ1-1; d_call: .; clone_size: .
cdr3_nt: TGTGCCAGCAGCGTATCGGGTAGTATCGGGGGGGAGCTGTTTTTT; cdr3_aa: CASSVSGSIGGELFF; v_call: TRBV9; j_call: TRBJ2-2; d_call: .; clone_size: .
cdr3_nt: TGTGCCAGCAGCCTAGGCGTAGTTCTCGAGCAGTACTTC; cdr3_aa: CASSLGVVLEQYF; v_call: TRBV7-2; j_call: TRBJ2-7; d_call: .; clone_size: .
cdr3_nt: TGTGCCAGCAGCTCAGATCTGCTTTCCTACAATGAGCAGTTCTTC; cdr3_aa: CASSSDLLSYNEQFF; v_call: TRBV5-6; j_call: TRBJ2-1; d_call: .; clone_size: .
cdr3_nt: TGTGCCAGCAGCCCCGGTGGCAGGCCCTACAATGAGCAGTTCTTC; cdr3_aa: CASSPGGRPYNEQFF; v_call: TRBV7-2; j_call: TRBJ2-1; d_call: .; clone_size: .
cdr3_nt: TGTGCCAGCAGCGTTACTAGAGGGCTAGCGGGCAGAGTGGGGAGGGCAGATACGCAGTATTTT; cdr3_aa: CASSVTRGLAGRVGRADTQYF; v_call: TRBV7-8; j_call: TRBJ2-3; d_call: TRBD2; clone_size: .
cdr3_nt: TGCAGCGCTGCCCGGACAGACGCCACTGAAGCTTTCTTT; cdr3_aa: CSAARTDATEAFF; v_call: TRBV29-1; j_call: TRBJ1-1; d_call: .; clone_size: .
cdr3_nt: TGTGCCAGCTCTTCCCAAGGGGATTGGGCTTTCTTT; cdr3_aa: CASSSQGDWAFF; v_call: TRBV18; j_call: TRBJ1-1; d_call: .; clone_size: .
cdr3_nt: TGTGCCAGCAGCCGAACTAGCGGGAGGGCCGGGAACACCGGGGAGCTGTTTTTT; cdr3_aa: CASSRTSGRAGNTGELFF; v_call: TRBV28; j_call: TRBJ2-2; d_call: TRBD2; clone_size: once
cdr3_nt: TGTGCCAGCAGCTCACAGGACACAGATACGCAGTATTTT; cdr3_aa: CASSSQDTDTQYF; v_call: TRBV7-9; j_call: TRBJ2-3; d_call: .; clone_size: .
cdr3_nt: TGCGCCAGCAGCCAGGGTAGCGGGGGGGCCTACAATGAGCAGTTCTTC; cdr3_aa: CASSQGSGGAYNEQFF; v_call: TRBV4-3; j_call: TRBJ2-1; d_call: TRBD2; clone_size: .
cdr3_nt: TGCGCCAGTGCCCAGGGTTCCTCCGGCACAGATACGCAGTATTTT; cdr3_aa: CASAQGSSGTDTQYF; v_call: TRBV5-1; j_call: TRBJ2-3; d_call: .; clone_size: .
cdr3_nt: TGTGCCAGCAGCAATGGGGGCACTGCAGAGCCCCAGCATTTT; cdr3_aa: CASSNGGTAEPQHF; v_call: TRBV9; j_call: TRBJ1-5; d_call: .; clone_size: .
cdr3_nt: TGTGCCAGCAGTTTAAGACTAGCGGGTACCGGGGAGCTGTTTTTT; cdr3_aa: CASSLRLAGTGELFF; v_call: TRBV27; j_call: TRBJ2-2; d_call: TRBD2; clone_size: .
cdr3_nt: TGTGCCACCCACTCTAACACCGGGGAGCTGTTTTTT; cdr3_aa: CATHSNTGELFF; v_call: TRBV9; j_call: TRBJ2-2; d_call: .; clone_size: .
cdr3_nt: TGCAGCGTTGCGGTCTCCTACGAGCAGTACTTC; cdr3_aa: CSVAVSYEQYF; v_call: TRBV29-1; j_call: TRBJ2-7; d_call: .; clone_size: .
cdr3_nt: TGTGCCACCAGCAGCGGGACAGCCGCTAACTATGGCTACACCTTC; cdr3_aa: CATSSGTAANYGYTF; v_call: TRBV15; j_call: TRBJ1-2; d_call: TRBD1; clone_size: .
cdr3_nt: TGTGCCAGTCACTCGAGCTCCTACGAGCAGTACTTC; cdr3_aa: CASHSSSYEQYF; v_call: TRBV5-4; j_call: TRBJ2-7; d_call: .; clone_size: .
cdr3_nt: TGTGCCAGCAGCTTAGCCAGCGGAACCTACAATGAGCAGTTCTTC; cdr3_aa: CASSLASGTYNEQFF; v_call: TRBV11-3; j_call: TRBJ2-1; d_call: .; clone_size: .
cdr3_nt: TGTGCCAGCAGCTTCCGGGAAACCTACAATGAGCAGTTCTTC; cdr3_aa: CASSFRETYNEQFF; v_call: TRBV7-2; j_call: TRBJ2-1; d_call: .; clone_size: .
cdr3_nt: TGTGCCAGCAGCTTTCAGACTAGCGGGGGTACAGATACGCAGTATTTT; cdr3_aa: CASSFQTSGGTDTQYF; v_call: TRBV7-8; j_call: TRBJ2-3; d_call: TRBD2; clone_size: once
cdr3_nt: TGCGCCAGCAGCTTGACTAGCGGGGTAGAGACCCAGTACTTC; cdr3_aa: CASSLTSGVETQYF; v_call: TRBV5-1; j_call: TRBJ2-5; d_call: TRBD2; clone_size: .
cdr3_nt: TGTGCCAGCAACCTCGGACAGGGTCCCTATGGCTACACCTTC; cdr3_aa: CASNLGQGPYGYTF; v_call: TRBV28; j_call: TRBJ1-2; d_call: TRBD1; clone_size: few
cdr3_nt: TGTGCCAGTACGGAGGGAGGACCCTCCTACGAGCAGTACTTC; cdr3_aa: CASTEGGPSYEQYF; v_call: TRBV19; j_call: TRBJ2-7; d_call: .; clone_size: once
cdr3_nt: TGTGCCAGCAGTTTTAAAAGGGGCGGATGGAGCTCTGGAAACACCATATATTTT; cdr3_aa: CASSFKRGGWSSGNTIYF; v_call: TRBV28; j_call: TRBJ1-3; d_call: .; clone_size: few